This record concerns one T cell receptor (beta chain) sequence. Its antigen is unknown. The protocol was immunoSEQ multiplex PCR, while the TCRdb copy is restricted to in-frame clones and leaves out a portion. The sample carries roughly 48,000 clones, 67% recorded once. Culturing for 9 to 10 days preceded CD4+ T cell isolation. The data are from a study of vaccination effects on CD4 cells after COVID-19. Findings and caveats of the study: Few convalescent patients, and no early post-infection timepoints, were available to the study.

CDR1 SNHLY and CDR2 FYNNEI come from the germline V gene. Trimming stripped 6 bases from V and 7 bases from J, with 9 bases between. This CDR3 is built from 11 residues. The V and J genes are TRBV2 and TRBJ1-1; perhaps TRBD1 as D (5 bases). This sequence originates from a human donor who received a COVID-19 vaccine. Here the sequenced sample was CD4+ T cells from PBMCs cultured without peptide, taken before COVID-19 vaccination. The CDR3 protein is CASRPGIEAFF. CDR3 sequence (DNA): TGTGCCAGCAGACCAGGGATTGAAGCTTTCTTT. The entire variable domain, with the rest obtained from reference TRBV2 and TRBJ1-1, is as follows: EPEVTQTPSHQVTQMGQEVILRCVPISNHLYFYWYRQILGQKVEFLVSFYNNEISEKSEIFDDQFSVERPDGSNFTLKIRSTKLEDSAMYFCASRPGIEAFFGQGTRLTVV.